These T cell receptor beta chains were read from a single sample in a study of blood T cell repertoires in COVID-19. The data were produced by immunoSEQ multiplex PCR, yet TCRdb's version contains in-frame clones alone and is incomplete. The top ten clones hold approximately 9.4% of a sample with 150,000 to 160,000 clones, 75% to 85% of them seen once. Material: peripheral blood. These receptors were taken from a woman in her forties or fifties with acute or convalescent COVID-19. Each CDR3 is given with its conserved first and last residue. Each record gives: V gene, J gene, D gene, clone size, CDR3 protein, CDR3 DNA. The D gene is left open where the match is weak. The size field is filled for only some rows; it gives once, few, many or a size class.

>TRBV7-2|TRBJ1-2|TRBD1|once
CASSLAPGQSYGYTF
TGTGCCAGCAGCTTAGCACCGGGACAGAGCTATGGCTACACCTTC
>TRBV5-1|TRBJ2-1|TRBD2|-
CASSPGTSGIGVILSEQFF
TGCGCCAGCAGCCCCGGGACTAGCGGGATCGGGGTAATACTGAGTGAGCAGTTCTTC
>TRBV5-1|TRBJ2-1|-|-
CASSSPEGGQQFF
TGCGCCAGCAGCTCCCCTGAAGGGGGTCAGCAGTTCTTC
>TRBV29-1|TRBJ1-5|TRBD1|-
CSVATGGGRNQPQHF
TGCAGCGTTGCCACAGGGGGCGGACGCAATCAGCCCCAGCATTTT
>TRBV7-6|TRBJ1-1|-|-
CASSLQGSRNTEAFF
TGTGCCAGCAGTCTACAGGGAAGTAGGAACACTGAAGCTTTCTTT
>TRBV5-8|TRBJ2-1|-|-
CAPGGRYNEQFF
TGTGCCCCCGGGGGGCGCTACAATGAGCAGTTCTTC
>TRBV23-1|TRBJ1-1|-|-
CASPLGARTEAFF
TGCGCCAGCCCGCTGGGGGCGCGTACTGAAGCTTTCTTT
>TRBV28|TRBJ1-5|-|-
CASSLLDRYSNQPQHF
TGTGCCAGCAGTTTATTGGACAGATATAGCAATCAGCCCCAGCATTTT
>TRBV4-3|TRBJ1-2|TRBD1|-
CASSRKWTGEVPYGYTF
TGCGCCAGCAGCCGCAAGTGGACAGGGGAGGTTCCCTATGGCTACACCTTC
>TRBV5-1|TRBJ1-3|-|-
CASSLNRESSGNTIYF
TGCGCCAGCAGCTTGAACAGGGAGAGCTCTGGAAACACCATATATTTT
>TRBV5-4|TRBJ1-5|-|-
CASSLGGGGAGQPQHF
TGTGCCAGCAGCTTGGGGGGTGGGGGCGCGGGTCAGCCCCAGCATTTT
>TRBV5-6|TRBJ2-4|-|-
CASSPAGAKNIQYF
TGTGCCAGCAGCCCTGCGGGCGCCAAAAACATTCAGTACTTC
>TRBV18|TRBJ1-1|-|-
CASSRLGGTNTEAFF
TGTGCCAGCTCACGTCTGGGGGGAACGAACACTGAAGCTTTCTTT
>TRBV5-1|TRBJ1-5|TRBD1|-
CASSLGDRGQPQHF
TGCGCCAGCAGCTTGGGGGACAGAGGTCAGCCCCAGCATTTT
>TRBV15|TRBJ2-7|-|-
CATSTRKSSYEQYF
TGTGCCACCAGCACTAGAAAAAGCTCCTACGAGCAGTACTTC
>TRBV5-1|TRBJ2-5|TRBD2|-
CASSPGLAVGRPQYF
TGCGCCAGCAGCCCAGGACTAGCGGTGGGGAGGCCCCAGTACTTC
>TRBV7-8|TRBJ2-1|TRBD2|-
CASSLFSRARGGSYNEQFF
TGTGCCAGCAGCTTATTCTCTCGCGCGCGGGGGGGGTCCTACAATGAGCAGTTCTTC
>TRBV2|TRBJ2-7|-|-
CASRDSSYEQYF
TGTGCCAGCAGGGACAGTTCGTACGAGCAGTACTTC
>TRBV11-2|TRBJ1-1|-|-
CASSRMVGTLSTEAFF
TGTGCCAGCAGCCGAATGGTGGGCACCTTGAGCACTGAAGCTTTCTTT
>TRBV4-3|TRBJ2-1|-|-
CASSHLAGNYNEQFF
TGCGCCAGCAGCCACCTGGCGGGCAACTACAATGAGCAGTTCTTC
>TRBV7-3|TRBJ2-5|TRBD2|-
CASSLGLAGVETQYF
TGTGCCAGCAGCTTAGGGCTAGCGGGAGTAGAGACCCAGTACTTC
>TRBV11-2|TRBJ2-3|-|-
CASSLGLGDSDTQYF
TGTGCCAGCAGCTTAGGGCTAGGGGATTCAGATACGCAGTATTTT
>TRBV24-1|TRBJ1-4|-|-
CAIRTKATNEKLFF
TGTGCCATCCGTACTAAAGCAACTAATGAAAAACTGTTTTTT
>TRBV13|TRBJ1-5|TRBD1|once
CASSHGTGRNQPQHF
TGTGCCAGCAGCCACGGGACAGGTAGAAATCAGCCCCAGCATTTT
>TRBV28|TRBJ2-5|TRBD1|-
CASSYGAGGQETQYF
TGTGCCTCCTCTTACGGGGCAGGGGGTCAAGAGACCCAGTACTTC
>TRBV6-5|TRBJ1-2|TRBD1|few
CASSSWTGPAYGYTF
TGTGCCAGCAGTTCCTGGACAGGGCCTGCCTATGGCTACACCTTC
>TRBV7-6|TRBJ1-3|TRBD1|-
CASSPGTGNAKGATIYF
TGTGCCAGCAGCCCAGGGACAGGCAACGCCAAGGGGGCCACCATATATTTT
>TRBV25-1|TRBJ1-1|-|few
CASSESEDSAWNTEAFF
TGTGCCAGCAGTGAATCGGAGGACAGTGCTTGGAACACTGAAGCTTTCTTT
>TRBV21-1|TRBJ2-5|-|-
CASSKAQGPRETQYF
TGTGCCAGCAGCAAAGCGCAGGGGCCTCGGGAGACCCAGTACTTC
>TRBV9|TRBJ2-1|TRBD2|-
CASSVSGRASHEQFF
TGTGCCAGCAGTGTAAGCGGGAGGGCCTCTCATGAGCAGTTCTTC
>TRBV10-1|TRBJ2-1|TRBD2|-
CASSHPAGGYNEQFF
TGCGCCAGCAGCCATCCAGCGGGGGGCTACAATGAGCAGTTCTTC
>TRBV7-3|TRBJ2-5|TRBD1|-
CASSPTPQRAGQGQETQYF
TGTGCCAGCAGCCCTACACCGCAGCGTGCCGGACAGGGACAAGAGACCCAGTACTTC
>TRBV13|TRBJ1-3|-|-
CATSGGNYPSGNTIYF
TGTGCCACCTCCGGGGGGAATTACCCCTCTGGAAACACCATATATTTT
>TRBV12-3/TRBV12-4|TRBJ2-7|TRBD1|-
CASTRTGQEQYF
TGTGCCAGCACCAGGACAGGGCAGGAGCAGTACTTC
>TRBV28|TRBJ1-1|TRBD1|-
CASSAFQGAGSEAFF
TGTGCCAGCAGCGCCTTTCAGGGGGCGGGTAGTGAAGCTTTCTTT